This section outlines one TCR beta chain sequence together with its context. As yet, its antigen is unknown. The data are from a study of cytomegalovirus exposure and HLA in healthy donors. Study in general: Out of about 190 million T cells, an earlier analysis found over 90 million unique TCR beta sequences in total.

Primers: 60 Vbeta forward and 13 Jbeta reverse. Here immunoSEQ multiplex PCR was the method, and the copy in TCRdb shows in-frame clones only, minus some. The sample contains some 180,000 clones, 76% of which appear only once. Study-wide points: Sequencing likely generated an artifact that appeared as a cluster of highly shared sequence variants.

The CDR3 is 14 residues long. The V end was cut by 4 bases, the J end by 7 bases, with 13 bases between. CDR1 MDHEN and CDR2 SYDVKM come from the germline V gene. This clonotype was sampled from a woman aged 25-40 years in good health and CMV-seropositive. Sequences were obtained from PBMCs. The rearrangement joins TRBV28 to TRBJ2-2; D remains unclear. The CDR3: CASSSQPAVGELFF. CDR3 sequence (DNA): TGTGCCAGCAGTTCCCAACCCGCAGTCGGGGAGCTGTTTTTT. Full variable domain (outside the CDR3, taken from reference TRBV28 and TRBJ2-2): DVKVTQSSRYLVKRTGEKVFLECVQDMDHENMFWYRQDPGLGLRLIYFSYDVKMKEKGDIPEGYSVSREKKERFSLILESASTNQTSMYLCASSSQPAVGELFFGEGSRLTVL.